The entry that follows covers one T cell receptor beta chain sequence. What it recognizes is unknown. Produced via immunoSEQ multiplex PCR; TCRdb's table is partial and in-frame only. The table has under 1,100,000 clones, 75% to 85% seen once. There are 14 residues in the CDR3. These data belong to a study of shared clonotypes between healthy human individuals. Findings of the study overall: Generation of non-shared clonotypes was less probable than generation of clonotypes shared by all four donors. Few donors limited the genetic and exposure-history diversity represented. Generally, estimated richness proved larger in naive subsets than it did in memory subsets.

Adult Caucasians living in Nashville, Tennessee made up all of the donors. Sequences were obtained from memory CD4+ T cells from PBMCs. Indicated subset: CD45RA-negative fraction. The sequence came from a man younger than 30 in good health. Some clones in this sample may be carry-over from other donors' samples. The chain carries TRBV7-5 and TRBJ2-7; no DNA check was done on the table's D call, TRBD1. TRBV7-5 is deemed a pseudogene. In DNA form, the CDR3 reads TGTGCCAGCAGCCTGTACAGGGGGGCCTACGAGCAGTACTTC. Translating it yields CASSLYRGAYEQYF.